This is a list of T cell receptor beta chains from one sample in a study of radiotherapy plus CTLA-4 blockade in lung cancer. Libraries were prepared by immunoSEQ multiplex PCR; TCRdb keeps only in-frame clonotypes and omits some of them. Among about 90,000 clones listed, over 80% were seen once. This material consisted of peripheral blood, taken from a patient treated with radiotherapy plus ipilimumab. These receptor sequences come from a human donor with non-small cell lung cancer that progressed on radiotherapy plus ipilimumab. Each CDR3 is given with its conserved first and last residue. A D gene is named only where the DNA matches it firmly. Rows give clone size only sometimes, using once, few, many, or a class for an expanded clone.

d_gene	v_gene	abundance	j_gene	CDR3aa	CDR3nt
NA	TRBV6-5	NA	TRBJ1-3	CASSRQALSGNTIYF	TGTGCCAGCAGTCGACAGGCACTCTCTGGAAACACCATATATTTT
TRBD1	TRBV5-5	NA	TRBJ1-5	CASSSTGGSQPQHF	TGTGCCAGCAGCTCGACAGGGGGTAGTCAGCCCCAGCATTTT
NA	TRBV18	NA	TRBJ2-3	CASSPRWGTKDTQYF	TGTGCCAGCTCACCACGGTGGGGGACAAAAGATACGCAGTATTTT
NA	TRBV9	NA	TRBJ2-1	CASSVSVGVTYNEQFF	TGTGCCAGCAGCGTAAGTGTAGGGGTCACCTACAATGAGCAGTTCTTC
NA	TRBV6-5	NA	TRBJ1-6	CASSYNRNSPLHF	TGTGCCAGCAGTTACAACCGTAATTCACCCCTCCACTTT
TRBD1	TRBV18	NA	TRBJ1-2	CASSPPVADRGHDGYTF	TGTGCCAGCTCACCACCGGTTGCAGATAGGGGGCACGATGGCTACACCTTC
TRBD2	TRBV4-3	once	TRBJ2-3	CASSQDARQLAGAGTDTQYF	TGCGCCAGCAGCCAAGACGCCCGCCAACTAGCGGGGGCAGGGACAGATACGCAGTATTTT
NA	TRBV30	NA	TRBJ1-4	CAWSVPGAVWEKLFF	TGTGCCTGGAGTGTACCAGGGGCAGTATGGGAAAAACTGTTTTTT
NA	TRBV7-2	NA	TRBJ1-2	CASSQNYGYTF	TGTGCCAGCAGCCAAAACTATGGCTACACCTTC
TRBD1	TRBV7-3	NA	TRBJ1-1	CASSSDRGPEAFF	TGTGCCAGCAGCTCGGACAGGGGTCCTGAAGCTTTCTTT
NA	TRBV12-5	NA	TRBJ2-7	CASGFGGHSYEQYF	TGTGCTAGTGGTTTTGGGGGGCACTCCTACGAGCAGTACTTC
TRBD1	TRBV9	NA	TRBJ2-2	CASRPGQGRATGELFF	TGTGCCAGCAGGCCTGGACAGGGGCGGGCCACCGGGGAGCTGTTTTTT
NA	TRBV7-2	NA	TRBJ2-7	CASSFPSSYEQYF	TGTGCCAGCAGCTTCCCGAGTTCCTACGAGCAGTACTTC
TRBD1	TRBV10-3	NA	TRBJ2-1	CAITERQGVNNEQFF	TGTGCCATCACCGAACGGCAGGGGGTGAACAATGAGCAGTTCTTC
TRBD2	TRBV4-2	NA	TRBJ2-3	CASSLTRLAGTDTQYF	TGTGCCAGCAGCTTAACCCGACTAGCGGGGACAGATACGCAGTATTTT
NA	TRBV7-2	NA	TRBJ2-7	CASSPAAQGSEQYF	TGTGCCAGCAGCCCGGCAGCCCAGGGCTCCGAGCAGTACTTC
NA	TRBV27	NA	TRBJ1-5	CASGGEGRQPQHF	TGTGCCAGCGGAGGAGAGGGGAGGCAGCCCCAGCATTTT
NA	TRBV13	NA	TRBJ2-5	CASSLVGEETQYF	TGTGCCAGCAGCTTAGTTGGGGAAGAGACCCAGTACTTC
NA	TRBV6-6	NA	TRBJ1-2	CASRKTGIYGYTF	TGTGCCAGCAGAAAAACAGGGATCTATGGCTACACCTTC
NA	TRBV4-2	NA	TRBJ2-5	CASSHHASSGTQYF	TGTGCCAGCAGCCACCATGCGTCTAGTGGGACCCAGTACTTC
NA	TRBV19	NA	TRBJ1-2	CASSRGAGYGYTF	TGTGCCAGTAGTAGAGGAGCGGGCTATGGCTACACCTTC
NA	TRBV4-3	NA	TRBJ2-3	CASSQDSGPRASRYTDTQYF	TGCGCCAGCAGCCAAGATTCCGGGCCCAGGGCTAGCAGGTACACAGATACGCAGTATTTT
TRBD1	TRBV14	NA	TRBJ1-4	CASSQDLTGVNEKLFF	TGTGCCAGCAGCCAAGATCTGACAGGGGTTAATGAAAAACTGTTTTTT
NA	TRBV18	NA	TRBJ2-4	CASSPLAKNIQYF	TGTGCCAGCTCACCGCTAGCCAAAAACATTCAGTACTTC
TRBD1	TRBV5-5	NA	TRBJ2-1	CASSLITIRTGHNEQFF	TGTGCCAGCAGCTTGATAACTATTCGGACAGGTCACAATGAGCAGTTCTTC
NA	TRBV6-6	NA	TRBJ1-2	CASSYSTGNYGYTF	TGTGCCAGCAGTTACTCTACAGGGAACTATGGCTACACCTTC
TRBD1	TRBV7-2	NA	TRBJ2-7	CASRLGGSSYEQYF	TGTGCCAGCAGGCTAGGGGGCTCATCCTACGAGCAGTACTTC
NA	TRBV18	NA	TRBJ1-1	CASSPQGTEAFF	TGTGCCAGCTCACCTCAAGGGACTGAAGCTTTCTTT
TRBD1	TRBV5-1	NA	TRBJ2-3	CASSLGDRGGTDTQYF	TGCGCCAGCAGCTTGGGGGACAGGGGTGGAACAGATACGCAGTATTTT
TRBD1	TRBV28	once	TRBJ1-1	CATCTTDRGPVNTEAFF	TGTGCCACCTGTACAACGGACAGGGGTCCGGTGAACACTGAAGCTTTCTTT
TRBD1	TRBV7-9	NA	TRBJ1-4	CASSPKDTGDEKLFF	TGTGCCAGCAGCCCGAAGGATACAGGGGATGAAAAACTGTTTTTT
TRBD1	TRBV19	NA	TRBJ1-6	CASSSRRVGGFSTSYNSPLHF	TGTGCCAGTAGCAGTCGCCGGGTAGGGGGCTTCTCCACTTCCTATAATTCACCCCTCCACTTT
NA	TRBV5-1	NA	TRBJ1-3	CASSLGTTGNTIYF	TGCGCCAGCAGCTTGGGAACAACTGGAAACACCATATATTTT
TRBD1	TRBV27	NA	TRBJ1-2	CASSSLSDRGVYGYTF	TGTGCCAGCAGTTCCCTATCCGACAGGGGGGTCTATGGCTACACCTTC
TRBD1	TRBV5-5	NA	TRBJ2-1	CASSWGQGSSNEQFF	TGTGCCAGCAGCTGGGGACAGGGATCATCCAATGAGCAGTTCTTC
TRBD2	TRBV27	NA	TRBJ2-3	CASSLYAGGTDTQYF	TGTGCCAGCAGTTTGTATGCCGGGGGGACAGATACGCAGTATTTT
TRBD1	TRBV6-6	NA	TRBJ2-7	CASSFDRAYEQYF	TGTGCCAGCAGTTTCGACAGGGCCTACGAGCAGTACTTC
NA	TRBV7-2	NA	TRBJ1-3	CASSLDAGAGNTIYF	TGTGCCAGCAGCTTAGATGCAGGGGCGGGAAACACCATATATTTT
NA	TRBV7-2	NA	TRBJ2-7	CASSPTRLASSHEQYF	TGTGCCAGCAGCCCCACTCGGTTGGCGTCCTCCCACGAGCAGTACTTC
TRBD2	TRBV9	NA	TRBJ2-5	CASSQNGREQETQYF	TGTGCCAGCAGCCAAAACGGGAGGGAACAAGAGACCCAGTACTTC
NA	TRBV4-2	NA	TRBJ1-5	CASSQVQIYSNQPQHF	TGTGCCAGCAGCCAAGTCCAGATATATAGCAATCAGCCCCAGCATTTT
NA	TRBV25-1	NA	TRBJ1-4	CASKLNEKLFF	TGTGCCAGCAAGCTTAATGAAAAACTGTTTTTT
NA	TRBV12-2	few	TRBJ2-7	CASRFEGLYEQYF	TGTGCAAGTCGCTTCGAAGGACTCTACGAGCAGTACTTC
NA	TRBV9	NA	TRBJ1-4	CASSRGVQGNEKLFF	TGTGCCAGCAGCAGAGGGGTCCAGGGAAACGAAAAACTGTTTTTT
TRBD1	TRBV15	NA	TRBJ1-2	CATSRGTGGTYGYTF	TGTGCCACCAGCCGTGGGACAGGGGGGACCTATGGCTACACCTTC
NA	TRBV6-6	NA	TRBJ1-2	CASSRDPHYTF	TGTGCCAGCAGCCGGGACCCTCATTACACCTTC
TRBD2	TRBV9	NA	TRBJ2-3	CASNRGGWRGTDTQYF	TGTGCCAGCAATCGCGGGGGGTGGAGGGGCACAGATACGCAGTATTTT
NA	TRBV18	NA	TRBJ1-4	CASSAGIDNEKLFF	TGTGCCAGCTCGGCCGGGATAGATAATGAAAAACTGTTTTTT
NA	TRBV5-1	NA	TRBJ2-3	CASSLELGRSTDTQYF	TGCGCCAGCAGCTTGGAATTGGGCCGGAGCACAGATACGCAGTATTTT
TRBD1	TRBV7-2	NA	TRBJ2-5	CASSPGQSNRETQYF	TGTGCCAGCAGCCCGGGACAGAGTAATAGGGAGACCCAGTACTTC
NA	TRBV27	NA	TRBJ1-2	CASSSPRQGNYGYTF	TGTGCCAGCAGTTCCCCTAGGCAGGGCAACTATGGCTACACCTTC
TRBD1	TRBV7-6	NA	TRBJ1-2	CASSGPGQENGYTF	TGTGCCAGCAGCGGGCCGGGACAGGAGAACGGCTACACCTTC
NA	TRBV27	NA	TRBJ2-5	CASSSASGTQYF	TGTGCCAGCAGTTCCGCCTCAGGGACCCAGTACTTC
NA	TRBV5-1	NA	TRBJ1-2	CASSPTGFPGINYGYTF	TGCGCCAGCAGCCCGACGGGGTTCCCCGGGATTAACTATGGCTACACCTTC
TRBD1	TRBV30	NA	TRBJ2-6	CAWSAQGGWANVLTF	TGTGCCTGGAGTGCACAGGGGGGCTGGGCCAACGTCCTGACTTTC
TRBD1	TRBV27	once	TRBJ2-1	CASSFGTEDNEQFF	TGTGCCAGCAGTTTTGGGACAGAAGACAATGAGCAGTTCTTC